The rows below give T cell receptor beta chains drawn from one sample of a study of cytomegalovirus exposure and HLA in healthy donors. TCRdb's copy holds only in-frame clones and misses some; the assay was immunoSEQ multiplex PCR. The sample consists of about 110,000 clones, 65% to 80% of them appearing once. The specimen sequenced was PBMCs. The receptors were gathered from a male donor in good health and CMV-seropositive. The CDR3 runs from the conserved cysteine through the conserved F or W. D genes are given only for firm matches. Not every row has a clone size; where given, it reads once, few, many or a size class.

D	V	J	size	CDR3	DNA
-	TRBV19	TRBJ2-1	-	CASSIRFDEQFF	TGTGCCAGTAGTATACGTTTTGATGAGCAGTTCTTC
-	TRBV15	TRBJ1-2	-	CATSSPSGERGYGYTF	TGTGCCACCAGCAGCCCCTCTGGGGAGCGGGGCTATGGCTACACCTTC
TRBD1	TRBV7-9	TRBJ2-2	-	CASSSPTTRQGGTGELFF	TGTGCCAGCAGCTCTCCGACCACGAGACAGGGGGGCACCGGGGAGCTGTTTTTT
-	TRBV11-1	TRBJ2-7	-	CASSLSGPTYEQYF	TGTGCCAGCAGCTTATCAGGGCCCACCTACGAGCAGTACTTC
-	TRBV11-2	TRBJ1-4	few	CASSPWGGTNEKLFF	TGTGCCAGCAGCCCGTGGGGAGGCACTAATGAAAAACTGTTTTTT
-	TRBV6-5	TRBJ1-2	-	CASSYGTSGYTF	TGTGCCAGCAGTTACGGGACATCTGGCTACACCTTC
-	TRBV18	TRBJ1-1	few	CASSPGGAGAFF	TGTGCCAGCTCACCAGGAGGGGCGGGGGCTTTCTTT
TRBD1	TRBV5-4	TRBJ1-2	-	CASSPRTGGGYGYTF	TGTGCCAGCAGCCCCCGGACAGGAGGGGGCTATGGCTACACCTTC
-	TRBV28	TRBJ1-5	-	CASTTGGQAQHF	TGTGCCAGCACCACCGGGGGGCAGGCTCAGCATTTT
-	TRBV7-8	TRBJ1-1	-	CASSTSTDLNTEAFF	TGTGCCAGCAGCACGTCGACAGATTTGAACACTGAAGCTTTCTTT
TRBD2	TRBV7-2	TRBJ2-1	-	CASSLVGAGALGNEQFF	TGTGCCAGCAGCTTAGTCGGTGCGGGAGCACTGGGTAATGAGCAGTTCTTC
-	TRBV29-1	TRBJ1-5	-	CSVRERGSNQPQHF	TGCAGCGTGCGAGAAAGGGGGAGCAATCAGCCCCAGCATTTT
TRBD1	TRBV7-9	TRBJ1-2	once	CASSFGQGLYYGYTF	TGTGCCAGCAGCTTCGGACAGGGATTATATTATGGCTACACCTTC
TRBD2	TRBV5-1	TRBJ2-1	-	CASSLDSGGYNEQFF	TGCGCCAGCAGCTTGGATAGCGGGGGCTACAATGAGCAGTTCTTC
-	TRBV4-3	TRBJ1-2	-	CASSQAAVGWQGGGYTF	TGCGCCAGCAGCCAAGCTGCCGTCGGGTGGCAGGGAGGTGGCTACACCTTC
TRBD2	TRBV7-2	TRBJ2-7	-	CASSSYLPGLAGDYEQYF	TGTGCCAGCAGCTCCTACCTCCCGGGACTAGCGGGGGACTACGAGCAGTACTTC
TRBD1	TRBV6-1	TRBJ1-3	-	CASSGTGTGLGGNTIYF	TGTGCCAGCAGTGGTACGGGGACAGGGTTAGGTGGAAACACCATATATTTT
-	TRBV11-3	TRBJ2-3	-	CASSLGLGSWDTQYF	TGTGCCAGCAGCTTAGGTTTGGGCAGTTGGGATACGCAGTATTTT
-	TRBV6-1	TRBJ1-2	-	CASSSGSNYGYTF	TGTGCCAGCAGTTCCGGGAGTAACTATGGCTACACCTTC
TRBD1	TRBV27	TRBJ1-4	-	CASSATQGAGEKLFF	TGTGCCAGCAGTGCGACACAGGGGGCGGGTGAAAAACTGTTTTTT
TRBD1	TRBV29-1	TRBJ2-2	-	CSRRGPSNTGELFF	TGCAGTCGAAGGGGGCCGTCGAACACCGGGGAGCTGTTTTTT
TRBD1	TRBV6-4	TRBJ2-7	-	CASSLPPDRERAEQYF	TGTGCCAGCAGCTTACCGCCAGACAGGGAGAGGGCCGAGCAGTACTTC